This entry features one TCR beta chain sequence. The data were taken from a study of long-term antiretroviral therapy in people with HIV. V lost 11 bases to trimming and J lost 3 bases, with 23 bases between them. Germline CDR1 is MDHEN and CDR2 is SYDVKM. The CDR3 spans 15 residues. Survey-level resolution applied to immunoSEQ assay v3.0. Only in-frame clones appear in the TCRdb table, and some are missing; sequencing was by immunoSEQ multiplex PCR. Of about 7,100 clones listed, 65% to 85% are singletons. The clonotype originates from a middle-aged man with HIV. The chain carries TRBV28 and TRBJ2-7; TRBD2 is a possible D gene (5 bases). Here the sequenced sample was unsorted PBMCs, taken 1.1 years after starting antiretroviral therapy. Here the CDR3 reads CAVFGEGRLVYEQYF. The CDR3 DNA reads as TGTGCCGTCTTTGGAGAGGGCCGGCTGGTCTACGAGCAGTACTTC.